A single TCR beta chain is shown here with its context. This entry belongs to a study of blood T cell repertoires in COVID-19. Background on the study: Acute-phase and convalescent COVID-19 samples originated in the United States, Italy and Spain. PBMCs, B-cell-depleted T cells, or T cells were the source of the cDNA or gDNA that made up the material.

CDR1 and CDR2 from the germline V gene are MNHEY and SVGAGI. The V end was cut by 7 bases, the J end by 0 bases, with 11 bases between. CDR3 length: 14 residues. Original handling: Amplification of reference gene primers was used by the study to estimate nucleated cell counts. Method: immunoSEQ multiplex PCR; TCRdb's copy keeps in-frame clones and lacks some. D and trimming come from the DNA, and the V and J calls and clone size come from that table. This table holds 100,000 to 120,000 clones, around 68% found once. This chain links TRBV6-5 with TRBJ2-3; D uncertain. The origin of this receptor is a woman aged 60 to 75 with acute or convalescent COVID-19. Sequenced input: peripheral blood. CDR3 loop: CASNERLSTDTQYF. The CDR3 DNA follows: TGTGCCAGCAACGAGCGACTTAGCACAGATACGCAGTATTTT.